The present T cell receptor (beta chain) was sequenced within a study of T-cell memory formation after mild COVID-19. Study summary: In these data, TCR clusters were largely donor specific.

This CDR3 comprises 17 residues. Trimming took 0 bases from V and 3 from J; bases not matched to a gene: 8. The germline V gene has CDR1 LGHDT and CDR2 YNNKEL (reference sequence). Study conclusions and caveats: Pre-infection memory carried some responding clones, suggesting that cross-reactive memory joined. Day 15 to 85 contracting clones showed balanced CD4/CD8; later expanders leaned CD4+. Researchers report contracting CD4+ clones mostly in CM and EM, with CD8+ clones in EMRA.

MiXCR was run by TCRdb on the 5' RACE reads, yielding one entry per CDR3 protein. The sample comprises fewer than 150,000 distinct CDR3 sequences, 13% to 15% of which are singletons, and around 28% rests with the top ten. Comment on this clonotype: The antigen remains unidentified.

The rearrangement uses TRBV3-1 and TRBJ2-7; 10 bases align to TRBD2. This clonotype was obtained from an adult woman who had mild COVID-19 (a few samples of this study predate the infection). Cell type and time point are not known. The sequencing sample was made of PBMCs or a T cell subset sorted from them (not recorded which). This CDR3 reads CASSQDGLAGVIYEQYF. The DNA of the CDR3 is TGTGCCAGCAGCCAAGATGGGCTAGCGGGAGTTATCTACGAGCAGTACTTC.